This T cell receptor (beta chain) was sequenced for a study of response to subunit inactivated influenza vaccine. Findings and limits, study-wide: The authors put forward the suggestion that each seasonal influenza vaccination may bring in only a limited number of new T cells.

Via MiXCR, TCRdb re-called the RT-PCR reads, giving one row per CDR3 protein. This sample has roughly 700,000 distinct CDR3 sequences, with 14% found just once. V lost 5 bases to trimming and J lost 2 bases, with 15 bases between them. CDR1 and CDR2 (germline): MNHEY, SVGEGT. There are 15 residues in the CDR3. To note about this clonotype: As yet, its antigen is unknown.

The clonotype comes from a man aged 45-60 years who received an inactivated influenza vaccine. The sequenced sample was PBMCs from blood, obtained 14 to 15 days before vaccination. The J gene is TRBJ1-1, the V gene TRBV6-2 or TRBV6-3, with D unclear. CDR3 DNA: TGTGCCAGCAGTCGACCCGTAGGATTCAACACTGAAGCTTTCTTT. Protein sequence: CASSRPVGFNTEAFF.